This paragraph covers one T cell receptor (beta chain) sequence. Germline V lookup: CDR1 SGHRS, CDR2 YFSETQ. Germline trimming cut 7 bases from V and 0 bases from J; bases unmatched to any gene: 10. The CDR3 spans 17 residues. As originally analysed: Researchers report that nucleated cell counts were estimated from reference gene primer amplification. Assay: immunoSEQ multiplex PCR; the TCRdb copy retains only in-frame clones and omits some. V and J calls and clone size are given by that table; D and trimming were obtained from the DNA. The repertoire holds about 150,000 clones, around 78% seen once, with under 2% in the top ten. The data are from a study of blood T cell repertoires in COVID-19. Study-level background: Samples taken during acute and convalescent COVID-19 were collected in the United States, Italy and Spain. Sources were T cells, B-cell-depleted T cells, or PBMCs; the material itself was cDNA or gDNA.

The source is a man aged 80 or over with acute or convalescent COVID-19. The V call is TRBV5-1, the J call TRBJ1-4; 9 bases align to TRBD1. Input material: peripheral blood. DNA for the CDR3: TGCGCCAGCTATGCCGGACAGGGGCTCACAACTAATGAAAAACTGTTTTTT. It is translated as CASYAGQGLTTNEKLFF.